This T cell receptor (beta chain) was found in a study of blood T cell repertoires in COVID-19. As for the study in general: The origin of the acute and convalescent COVID-19 samples was the United States, Italy and Spain. T cells, B-cell-depleted T cells, or PBMCs provided the cDNA or gDNA that served as material.

Germline V lookup: CDR1 MNHEY, CDR2 SMNVEV (reference sequence). V lost 3 bases, J lost 5 bases, and 4 bases stayed unmatched. This CDR3 has 14 amino acids. In the source study's methods: Nucleated cell counts were estimated from reference gene primer amplification. TCRdb keeps only in-frame clones here, not all; method: immunoSEQ multiplex PCR. The DNA gave D and trimming, while V, J and clone size come from that table. The table lists tens of thousands of clones, about nine tenths of them singletons, with 25% to 30% in the top ten. Material for sequencing was peripheral blood. This TCR was sampled from a man aged 50-59 years with active or convalescent COVID-19. V usage is TRBV27 and J usage is TRBJ2-7, with TRBD2 matching 10 bases. CDR3 nucleotide sequence: TGTGCCAGCAGTTTCCTAGCGGGAGCAGACGAGCAGTACTTC. It yields the protein CASSFLAGADEQYF.